The 8 T cell receptor beta chains below all came from one sample that was sequenced in a study of alternative splicing in chronic myeloid leukemia remission. As to time point: chronic-phase CML before TKI therapy (screening/day 1). Libraries were built from poly-A-enriched mRNA from approximately 900 ng total RNA. TCRdb reprocessed the bulk RNA-seq reads and keeps a single row for each CDR3 protein, giving no DNA. This table has 630 or so distinct CDR3 sequences, 96% appearing once. This material consisted of PBMCs or total blood leukocytes (not recorded which), taken at diagnosis. The receptors stem from an adult with chronic myeloid leukemia.

This clonotype was seen just once. V usage is TRBV20-1 and J usage is TRBJ1-6. The CDR3 consists of 14 residues. Germline CDR1 reads DFQATT; CDR2 reads SNEGSKA (reference sequence). The CDR3 loop is CSAPDRVNNSPLHF.

The V call is TRBV6-1, the J call TRBJ1-1; TCRdb outputs TRBD1, but without DNA this stays unchecked. The V gene's germline CDR1 is MNHNS and CDR2 SASEGT. This CDR3 region has 14 residues. The CDR3 here is CASLRDRDLAEAFF.

In this sample, this clonotype turned up once. This chain links TRBV7-6 with TRBJ1-2. CDR3 size: 20 residues. The germline V gene has CDR1 SGHVS and CDR2 FNYEAQ. The CDR3 region is CASSLSRAPTLIFSNYGYTF.

V usage is TRBV7-2 and J usage is TRBJ1-5. This CDR3 is 12 amino acids long. The germline gives CDR1 SGHTA, CDR2 FQGNSA. The CDR3: CASSFINQPQHF. The variable domain in full, completed from reference TRBV7-2 and TRBJ1-5, reads GAGVSQSPSNKVTEKGKDVELRCDPISGHTALYWYRQSLGQGLEFLIYFQGNSAPDKSGLPSDRFSAERTGGSVSTLTIQRTQQEDSAVYLCASSFINQPQHFGDGTRLSIL.

The CDR3 sequence: CASSPLRGPKFF. The chain combines TRBV11-2 with TRBJ2-1; the TRBD2 assignment by TCRdb is unverifiable without DNA. CDR1 and CDR2 (germline): SGHAT, FQNNGV. The CDR3 is 12 amino acids.

The J gene is TRBJ1-5, the V gene TRBV30. Germline CDR1 is GTSNPN and CDR2 is SVGIG (reference sequence). This CDR3 contains 15 residues. The CDR3 is CAWRAAGTGNQPQHF.

Only one count was recorded for this clonotype. The chain links TRBV7-9 to TRBJ2-1; TCRdb indicates TRBD2, and absent DNA this call remains unverified. CDR3 length: 15 amino acids. Germline values: CDR1 SEHNR, CDR2 FQNEAQ (reference sequence). CDR3 region: CASSLVSGRIYEQFF. Complete variable domain (other parts from reference TRBV7-9 and TRBJ2-1): DTGVSQNPRHKITKRGQNVTFRCDPISEHNRLYWYRQTLGQGPEFLTYFQNEAQLEKSRLLSDRFSAERPKGSFSTLEIQRTEQGDSAMYLCASSLVSGRIYEQFFGPGTRLTVL.

This sequence joins TRBV19 and TRBJ2-6; TCRdb returns TRBD2, unconfirmable since there is no DNA. The CDR3 runs to 14 residues. The germline V gene has CDR1 LNHDA and CDR2 SQIVND (reference sequence). The CDR3 reads CASMPGPGANVLTF. The full variable domain, completed using reference TRBV19 and TRBJ2-6, is DGGITQSPKYLFRKEGQNVTLSCEQNLNHDAMYWYRQDPGQGLRLIYYSQIVNDFQKGDIAEGYSVSREKKESFPLTVTSAQKNPTAFYLCASMPGPGANVLTFGAGSRLTVL.